A selection of T cell receptor beta chains follows, all from one sample in a study of T-cell memory formation after mild COVID-19. TCRdb reanalysed the 5' RACE reads using MiXCR and keeps one entry per CDR3 protein. Here the sample spans about 340,000 distinct CDR3 sequences, more than 20% being singletons. The sequencing sample was made of PBMCs or a T cell subset sorted from them (not recorded which). These receptors originate from a man in his late teens or twenties who had mild COVID-19 (a few samples of this study predate the infection). Cell type and time point are not known. Each CDR3 is given with its conserved first and last residue. The D gene is left open where the match is weak. Clone size is not always given. Where it is, it says once, few, many or a class for expanded clones.

D gene	J gene	V gene	clone size	CDR3 DNA	CDR3 protein
-	TRBJ1-5	TRBV30	-	TGTGCCTGGAGTGTACCGGGCGTTCAGCCCCAGCATTTT	CAWSVPGVQPQHF
-	TRBJ2-5	TRBV5-1	-	TGCGCCAGCTGCGGACAGCAGGGGGAGACCCAGTACTTC	CASCGQQGETQYF
TRBD1	TRBJ2-3	TRBV2	few	TGTGCCAGCGAGACAGGGACAGATACGCAGTATTTT	CASETGTDTQYF
-	TRBJ1-2	TRBV5-6	-	TGTGCCAGCAGCTTGTTGGGAGTGGAAGGAATCAATGGCTACACCTTC	CASSLLGVEGINGYTF
-	TRBJ2-3	TRBV7-9	-	TGTGCCAGCACCGAGTGGGGAGGCCAGAGCACAGATACGCAGTATTTT	CASTEWGGQSTDTQYF
-	TRBJ2-4	TRBV12-3/TRBV12-4	-	TGTGCCAGTGGGACTGGAGGCCTCAAGAGGACCAAAAACATTCAGTACTTC	CASGTGGLKRTKNIQYF
-	TRBJ2-2	TRBV11-2	-	TGTGCCAGCAGCCGACGTTCGGACACCACGAACACCGGGGAGCTGTATTTT	CASSRRSDTTNTGELYF
-	TRBJ2-2	TRBV4-1	-	TGCGCCAGCAGCCAAGTACACACAGGGCCCGGGGAGCTGTTTTTT	CASSQVHTGPGELFF
TRBD2	TRBJ2-1	TRBV6-5	-	TGTGCCAGCAGCCCAGCGGGGGGGCCCAATGAGCAGTTCTTC	CASSPAGGPNEQFF
-	TRBJ1-1	TRBV7-2	-	TGTGCCAGCAGCTTAAGTGCAGCCCCCGGATCCCCTGAAGCTTTCTTT	CASSLSAAPGSPEAFF
TRBD1	TRBJ2-7	TRBV19	-	TGTGCCAGTAGTACCTGGACAGGGTTGGTTTACGAGCAGTACTTC	CASSTWTGLVYEQYF
TRBD2	TRBJ2-1	TRBV9	-	TGTGCCAGCAGCGTAGGAAGTCTAGCGGGGGGTCCCTCCTACAATGAGCAGTTCTTC	CASSVGSLAGGPSYNEQFF
-	TRBJ2-1	TRBV5-1	few	TGCGCCAGCAGCTTTACTAATGAGCAGTTCTTC	CASSFTNEQFF
TRBD2	TRBJ2-7	TRBV5-6	few	TGTGCCAGCAGTCGGGACTACCGCTCCTACGAGCAGTACTTC	CASSRDYRSYEQYF
TRBD2	TRBJ2-3	TRBV5-1	few	TGCGCCAGCCGGGAGGCTAGCGTGACAGATACGCAGTATTTT	CASREASVTDTQYF
TRBD2	TRBJ2-5	TRBV24-1	-	TGTGCCACCAGTGAGGCTAGCGGGGGGGCGGTGGAGACCCAGTACTTC	CATSEASGGAVETQYF